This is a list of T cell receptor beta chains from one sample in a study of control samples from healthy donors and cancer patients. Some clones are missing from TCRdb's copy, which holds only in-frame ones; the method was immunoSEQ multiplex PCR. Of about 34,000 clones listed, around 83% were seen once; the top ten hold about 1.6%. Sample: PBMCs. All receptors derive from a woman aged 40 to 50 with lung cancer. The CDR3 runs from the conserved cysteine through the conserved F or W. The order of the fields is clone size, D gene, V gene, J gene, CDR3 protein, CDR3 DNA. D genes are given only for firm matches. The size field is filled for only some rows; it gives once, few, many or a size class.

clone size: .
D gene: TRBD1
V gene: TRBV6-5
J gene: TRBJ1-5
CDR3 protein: CASSARQGQGSAQHF
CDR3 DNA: TGTGCCAGCAGCGCCCGACAGGGGCAAGGTTCGGCCCAGCATTTT

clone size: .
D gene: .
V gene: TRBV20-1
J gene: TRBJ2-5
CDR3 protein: CSAGQQETQYF
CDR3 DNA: TGCAGTGCTGGCCAACAAGAGACCCAGTACTTC

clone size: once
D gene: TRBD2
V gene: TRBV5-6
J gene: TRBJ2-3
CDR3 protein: CASSHPPGGTQYF
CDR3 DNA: TGTGCCAGCAGCCACCCCCCGGGGGGTACGCAGTATTTT

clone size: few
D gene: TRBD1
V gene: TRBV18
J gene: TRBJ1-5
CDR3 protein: CASSFGAGGEMNQPQHF
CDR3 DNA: TGTGCCAGCTCATTTGGCGCAGGGGGCGAGATGAATCAGCCCCAGCATTTT

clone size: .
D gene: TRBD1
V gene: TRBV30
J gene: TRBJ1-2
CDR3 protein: CAWSTLTGGYHGYTF
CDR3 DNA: TGTGCCTGGAGTACCCTGACAGGGGGTTACCATGGCTACACCTTC

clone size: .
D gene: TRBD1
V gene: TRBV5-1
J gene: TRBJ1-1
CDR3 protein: CASSFEGADTEAFF
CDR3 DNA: TGCGCCAGCAGCTTCGAGGGGGCGGACACTGAAGCTTTCTTT

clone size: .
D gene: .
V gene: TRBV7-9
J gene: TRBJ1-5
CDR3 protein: CASSLGGYQPQHF
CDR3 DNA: TGTGCCAGCAGCTTAGGGGGGTATCAGCCCCAGCATTTT

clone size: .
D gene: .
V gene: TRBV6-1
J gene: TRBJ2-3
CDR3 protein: CASSEPALSTDTQYF
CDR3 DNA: TGTGCCAGCAGTGAACCGGCCCTGAGCACAGATACGCAGTATTTT

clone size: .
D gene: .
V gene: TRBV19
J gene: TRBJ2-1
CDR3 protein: CASSIGDALVRNNEQFF
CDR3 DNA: TGTGCCAGTAGTATCGGGGACGCGCTCGTGAGGAACAATGAGCAGTTCTTC

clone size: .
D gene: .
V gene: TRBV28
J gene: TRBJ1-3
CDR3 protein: CASSSRGSYSGNTIYF
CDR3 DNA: TGTGCCAGCTCATCGAGGGGGTCCTACTCTGGAAACACCATATATTTT

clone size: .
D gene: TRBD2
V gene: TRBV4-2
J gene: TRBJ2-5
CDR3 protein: CASSPEGTSGGPQAQYF
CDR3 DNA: TGTGCCAGCAGCCCGGAAGGGACTAGCGGGGGGCCCCAGGCCCAGTACTTC

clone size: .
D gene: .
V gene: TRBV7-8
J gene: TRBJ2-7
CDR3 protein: CASSRAQGYEQYF
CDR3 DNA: TGTGCCAGCAGCAGAGCACAGGGTTACGAGCAGTACTTC

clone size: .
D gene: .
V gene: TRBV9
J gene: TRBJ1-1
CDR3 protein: CASSYHVGTEAFF
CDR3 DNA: TGTGCCAGCAGCTACCATGTTGGCACTGAAGCTTTCTTT

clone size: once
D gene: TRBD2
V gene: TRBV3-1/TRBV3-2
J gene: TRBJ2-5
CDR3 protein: CASSPRGVNPKETQYF
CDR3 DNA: TGTGCCAGCAGCCCCCGGGGGGTCAACCCGAAAGAGACCCAGTACTTC

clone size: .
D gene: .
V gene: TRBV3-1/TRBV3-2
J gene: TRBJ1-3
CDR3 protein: CASSQLAQGRDTIYF
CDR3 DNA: TGTGCCAGCAGCCAATTAGCCCAAGGGCGGGACACCATATATTTT

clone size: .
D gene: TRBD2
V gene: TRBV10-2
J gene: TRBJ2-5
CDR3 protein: CASSDRAGGRETQYF
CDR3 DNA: TGCGCCAGCAGTGATCGAGCGGGGGGCCGGGAGACCCAGTACTTC

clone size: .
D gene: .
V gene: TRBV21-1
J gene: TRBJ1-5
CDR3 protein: CASSKDEVRRFIGNQPQHF
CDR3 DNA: TGTGCCAGCAGCAAAGACGAGGTTAGGCGATTTATAGGCAATCAGCCCCAGCATTTT

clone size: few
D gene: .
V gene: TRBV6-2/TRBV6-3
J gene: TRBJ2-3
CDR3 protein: CASSQWEPTDTQYF
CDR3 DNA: TGTGCCAGCAGTCAATGGGAACCCACAGATACGCAGTATTTT

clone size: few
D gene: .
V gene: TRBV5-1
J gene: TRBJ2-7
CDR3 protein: CASSLSQGVYEQYF
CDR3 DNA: TGCGCCAGCAGCTTGTCCCAGGGAGTGTACGAGCAGTACTTC

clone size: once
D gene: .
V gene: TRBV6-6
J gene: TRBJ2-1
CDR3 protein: CASSYGGSSYNEQFF
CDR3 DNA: TGTGCCAGCAGTTACGGGGGGAGCTCCTACAATGAGCAGTTCTTC

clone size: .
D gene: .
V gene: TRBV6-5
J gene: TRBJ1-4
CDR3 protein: CASSYSGTGGEKLFF
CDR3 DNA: TGTGCCAGCAGTTACTCGGGGACGGGGGGGGAAAAACTGTTTTTT

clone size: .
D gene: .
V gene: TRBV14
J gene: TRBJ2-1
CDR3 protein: CASSPQMSNEQFF
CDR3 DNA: TGTGCCAGCAGCCCCCAGATGAGCAATGAGCAGTTCTTC

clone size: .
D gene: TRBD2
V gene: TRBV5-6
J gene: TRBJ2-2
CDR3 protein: CASSLEVAGGLNTGELFF
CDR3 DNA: TGCGCCAGCAGCTTGGAGGTAGCGGGGGGGCTAAACACCGGGGAGCTGTTTTTT

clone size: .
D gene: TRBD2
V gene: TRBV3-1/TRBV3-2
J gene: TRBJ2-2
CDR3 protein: CASSRSTSGGPTSGELFF
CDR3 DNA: TGTGCCAGCAGCCGATCGACTAGCGGGGGCCCTACGTCCGGGGAGCTGTTTTTT

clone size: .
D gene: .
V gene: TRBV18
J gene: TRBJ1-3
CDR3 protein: CASSTTGSGNTIYF
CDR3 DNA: TGTGCCAGCTCAACGACAGGCTCTGGAAACACCATATATTTT

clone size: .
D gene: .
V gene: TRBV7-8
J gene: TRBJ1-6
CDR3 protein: CASSLETANNSPLHF
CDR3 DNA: TGTGCCAGCAGCTTAGAGACGGCAAATAATTCACCCCTCCACTTT